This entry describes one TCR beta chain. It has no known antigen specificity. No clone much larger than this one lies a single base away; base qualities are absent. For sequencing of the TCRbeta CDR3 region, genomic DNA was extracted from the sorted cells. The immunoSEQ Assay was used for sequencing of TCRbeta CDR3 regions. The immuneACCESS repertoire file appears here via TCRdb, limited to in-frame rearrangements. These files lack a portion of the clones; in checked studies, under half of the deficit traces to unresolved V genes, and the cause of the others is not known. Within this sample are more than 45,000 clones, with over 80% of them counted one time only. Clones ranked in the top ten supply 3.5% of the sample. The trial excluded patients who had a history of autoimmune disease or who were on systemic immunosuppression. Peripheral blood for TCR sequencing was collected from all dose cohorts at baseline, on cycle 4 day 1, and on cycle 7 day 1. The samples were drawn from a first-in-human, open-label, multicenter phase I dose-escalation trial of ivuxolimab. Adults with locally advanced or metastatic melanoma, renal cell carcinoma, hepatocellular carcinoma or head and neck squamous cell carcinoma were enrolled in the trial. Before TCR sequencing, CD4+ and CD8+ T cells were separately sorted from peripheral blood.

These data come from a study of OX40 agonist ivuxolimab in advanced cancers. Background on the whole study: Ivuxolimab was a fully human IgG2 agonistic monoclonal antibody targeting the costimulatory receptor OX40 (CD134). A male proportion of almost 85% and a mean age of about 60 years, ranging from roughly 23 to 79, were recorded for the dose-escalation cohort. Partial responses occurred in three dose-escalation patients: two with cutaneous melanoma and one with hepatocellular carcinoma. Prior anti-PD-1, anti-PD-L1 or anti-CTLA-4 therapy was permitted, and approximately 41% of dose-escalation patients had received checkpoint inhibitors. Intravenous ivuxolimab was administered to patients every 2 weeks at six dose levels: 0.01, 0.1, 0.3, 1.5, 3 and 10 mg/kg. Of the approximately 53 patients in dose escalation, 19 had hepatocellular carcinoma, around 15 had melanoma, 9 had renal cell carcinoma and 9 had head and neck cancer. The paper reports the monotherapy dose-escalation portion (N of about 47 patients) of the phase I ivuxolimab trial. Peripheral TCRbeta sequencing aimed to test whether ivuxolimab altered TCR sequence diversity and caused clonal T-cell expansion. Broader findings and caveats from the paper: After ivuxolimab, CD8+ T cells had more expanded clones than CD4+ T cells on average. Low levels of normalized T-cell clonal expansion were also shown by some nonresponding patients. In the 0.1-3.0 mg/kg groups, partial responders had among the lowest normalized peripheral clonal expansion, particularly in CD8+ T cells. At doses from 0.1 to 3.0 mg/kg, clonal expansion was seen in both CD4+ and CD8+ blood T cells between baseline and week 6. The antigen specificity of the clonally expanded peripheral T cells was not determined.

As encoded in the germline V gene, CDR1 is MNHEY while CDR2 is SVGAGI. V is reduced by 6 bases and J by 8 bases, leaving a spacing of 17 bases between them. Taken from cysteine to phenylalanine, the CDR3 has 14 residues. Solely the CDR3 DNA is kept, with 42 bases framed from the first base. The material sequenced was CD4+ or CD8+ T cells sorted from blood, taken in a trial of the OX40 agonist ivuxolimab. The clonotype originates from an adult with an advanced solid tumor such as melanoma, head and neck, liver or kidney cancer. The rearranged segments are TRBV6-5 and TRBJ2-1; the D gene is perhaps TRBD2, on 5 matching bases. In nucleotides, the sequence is TGTGCCAGCAGACCTCCCCTTAGCGTATATGAGCAGTTCTTC. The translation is CASRPPLSVYEQFF.